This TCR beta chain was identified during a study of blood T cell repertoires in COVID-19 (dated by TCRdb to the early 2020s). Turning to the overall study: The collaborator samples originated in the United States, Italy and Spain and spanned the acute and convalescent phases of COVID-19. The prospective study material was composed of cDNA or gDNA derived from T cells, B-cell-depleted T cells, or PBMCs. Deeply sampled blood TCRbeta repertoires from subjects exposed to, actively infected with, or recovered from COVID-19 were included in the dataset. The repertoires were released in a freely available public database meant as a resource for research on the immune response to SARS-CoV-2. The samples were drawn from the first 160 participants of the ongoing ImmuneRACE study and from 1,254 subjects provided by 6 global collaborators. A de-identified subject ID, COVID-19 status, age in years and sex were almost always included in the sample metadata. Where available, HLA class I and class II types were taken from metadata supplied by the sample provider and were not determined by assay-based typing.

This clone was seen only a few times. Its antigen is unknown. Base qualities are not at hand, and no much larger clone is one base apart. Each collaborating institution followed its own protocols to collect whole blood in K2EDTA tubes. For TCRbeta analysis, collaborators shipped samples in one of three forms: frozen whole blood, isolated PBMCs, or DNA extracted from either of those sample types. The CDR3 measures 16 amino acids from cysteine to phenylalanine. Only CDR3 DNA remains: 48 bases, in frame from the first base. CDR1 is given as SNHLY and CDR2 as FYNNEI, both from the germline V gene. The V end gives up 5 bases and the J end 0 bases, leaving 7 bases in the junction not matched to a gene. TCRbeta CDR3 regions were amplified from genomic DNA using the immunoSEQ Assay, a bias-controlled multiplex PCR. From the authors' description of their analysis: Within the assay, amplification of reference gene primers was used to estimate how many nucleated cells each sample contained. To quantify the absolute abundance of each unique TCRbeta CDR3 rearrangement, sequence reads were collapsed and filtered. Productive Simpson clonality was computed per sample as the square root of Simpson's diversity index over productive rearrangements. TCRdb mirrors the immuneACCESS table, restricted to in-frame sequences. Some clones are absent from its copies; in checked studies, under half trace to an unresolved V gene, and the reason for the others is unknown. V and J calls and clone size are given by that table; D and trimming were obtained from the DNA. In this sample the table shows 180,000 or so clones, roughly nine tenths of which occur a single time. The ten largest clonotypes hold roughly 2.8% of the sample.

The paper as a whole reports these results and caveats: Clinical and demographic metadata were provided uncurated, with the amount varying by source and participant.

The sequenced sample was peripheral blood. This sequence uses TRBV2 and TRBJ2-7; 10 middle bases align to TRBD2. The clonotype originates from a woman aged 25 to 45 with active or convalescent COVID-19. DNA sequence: TGTGCCAGCAGTCTTCTGAGGACTAGCGGCTCCTACGAGCAGTACTTC. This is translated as CASSLLRTSGSYEQYF.